This entry concerns a single T cell receptor beta chain. Its antigen is unidentified. Follow-up blood was drawn about 14 weeks, roughly three months, after antiretroviral therapy began. No cell fractionation was done, so the repertoire covers all unsorted peripheral blood T cells. The data were taken from a study of HIV-infected patients and healthy controls. Whole-study results and caveats: Diversity differences between study cohorts were not due to their slight age and sex differences.

Reverse transcription used 500 to 550 ng RNA and constant-region primers for alpha and beta. Separate chain-specific third strand synthesis with multiplexing indices produced the alpha and beta libraries. TCRdb used MiXCR to reprocess the 5' RACE reads, holding one entry per CDR3 protein. Of about 14,000 distinct CDR3 sequences in the sample, approximately 12% were seen once. The V gene's germline CDR1 is SGHTA and CDR2 FQGNSA. This CDR3 has 15 residues. V was clipped by 1 base and J by 4 bases; unmatched bases: 2. This rearrangement joins TRBV7-2 to TRBJ1-4; 8 bases match TRBD1. The sequence derives from an adult with HIV infection. The donor label of this sample is uncertain. The material was blood, obtained during antiretroviral therapy. Here the CDR3 reads CASSLGTGNNEKLFF. CDR3 DNA sequence: TGTGCCAGCAGCTTAGGGACAGGGAATAATGAAAAACTGTTTTTT. The complete variable domain, with remaining parts taken from reference TRBV7-2 and TRBJ1-4, reads GAGVSQSPSNKVTEKGKDVELRCDPISGHTALYWYRQSLGQGLEFLIYFQGNSAPDKSGLPSDRFSAERTGGSVSTLTIQRTQQEDSAVYLCASSLGTGNNEKLFFGSGTQLSVL.